Described below is a single T cell receptor beta chain sequence and its context. What it binds is not known. The record originates from a study of cytomegalovirus exposure and HLA in healthy donors. Regarding the study as a whole: Productive status was seen about 87% or about 30% of the time for most TCR beta V segments in an earlier analysis.

This CDR3 is built from 14 residues. Losses at the gene ends were 5 bases for V and 5 bases for J; bases not matched to a gene: 8. Germline V gene data show CDR1 as SGHNT and CDR2 as YENEEA. The primer mix had 60 Vbeta and 13 Jbeta primers. Profiled with immunoSEQ multiplex PCR; TCRdb holds only in-frame clones, not every one. The table lists 95,000 to 120,000 clones, roughly 70% of them singletons. Sequences were obtained from PBMCs. The receptor's source is a woman in her thirties or forties in good health and CMV-seropositive. The chain recombines TRBV11-3 with TRBJ1-1, with 7 bases aligning to TRBD1. The chain's CDR3 is CASSRDSSGTEAFF. DNA for the CDR3: TGTGCCAGCAGCAGGGACAGCTCGGGTACTGAAGCTTTCTTT.